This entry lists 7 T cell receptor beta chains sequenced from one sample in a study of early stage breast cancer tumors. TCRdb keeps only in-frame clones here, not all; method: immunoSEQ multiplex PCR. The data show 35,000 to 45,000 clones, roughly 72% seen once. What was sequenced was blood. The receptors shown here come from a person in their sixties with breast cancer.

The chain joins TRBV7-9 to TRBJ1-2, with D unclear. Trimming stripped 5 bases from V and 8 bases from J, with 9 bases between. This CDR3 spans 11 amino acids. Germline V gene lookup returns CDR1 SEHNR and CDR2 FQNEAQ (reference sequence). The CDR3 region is CASSTDNGYTF. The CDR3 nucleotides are TGTGCCAGCAGCACCGACAACGGCTACACCTTC.

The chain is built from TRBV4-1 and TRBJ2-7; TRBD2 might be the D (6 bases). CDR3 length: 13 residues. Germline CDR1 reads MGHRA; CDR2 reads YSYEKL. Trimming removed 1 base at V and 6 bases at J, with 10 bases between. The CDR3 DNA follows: TGCGCCAGCAGCCAAGCCAGCGGGTTCGAGCAGTACTTC. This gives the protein CASSQASGFEQYF.

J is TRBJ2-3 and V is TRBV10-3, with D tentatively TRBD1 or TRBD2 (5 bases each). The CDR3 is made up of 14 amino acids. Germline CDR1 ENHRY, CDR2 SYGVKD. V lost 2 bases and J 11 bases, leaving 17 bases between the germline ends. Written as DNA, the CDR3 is TGTGCCATCAGTGAGAGTGGGGCAGGGAGAGGGCAGTATTTT. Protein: CAISESGAGRGQYF.

Here the CDR3 reads CASSPSLTYEQYF. The CDR3 region has the DNA TGTGCCAGCTCACCCAGCCTCACCTACGAGCAGTACTTC. The chain links TRBV18 to TRBJ2-7; D ambiguous. Trimming shortened V by 3 bases and J by 2 bases, and 8 bases separated the two germline ends. Germline V gene sequence: CDR1 KGHSH, CDR2 LQKENI. This CDR3 is 13 amino acids long. Using reference TRBV18 and TRBJ2-7 for the parts outside the CDR3, the full variable domain is NAGVMQNPRHLVRRRGQEARLRCSPMKGHSHVYWYRQLPEEGLKFMVYLQKENIIDESGMPKERFSAEFPKEGPSILRIQQVVRGDSAAYFCASSPSLTYEQYFGPGTRLTVT.

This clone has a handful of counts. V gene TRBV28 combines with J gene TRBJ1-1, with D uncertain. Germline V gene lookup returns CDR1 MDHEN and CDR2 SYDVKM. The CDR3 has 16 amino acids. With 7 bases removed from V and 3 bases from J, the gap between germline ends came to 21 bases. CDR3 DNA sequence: TGTGCCAGCACCCGGTTATTGAACCTAGCGGACACTGAAGCTTTCTTT. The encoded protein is CASTRLLNLADTEAFF. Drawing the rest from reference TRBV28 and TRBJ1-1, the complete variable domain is DVKVTQSSRYLVKRTGEKVFLECVQDMDHENMFWYRQDPGLGLRLIYFSYDVKMKEKGDIPEGYSVSREKKERFSLILESASTNQTSMYLCASTRLLNLADTEAFFGQGTRLTVV.

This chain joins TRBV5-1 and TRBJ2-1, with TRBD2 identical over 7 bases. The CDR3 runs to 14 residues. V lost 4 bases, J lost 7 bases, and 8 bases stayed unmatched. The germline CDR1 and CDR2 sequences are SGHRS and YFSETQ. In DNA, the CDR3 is TGCGCCAGCAGCACCAAGCGGGATAGTAATGAGCAGTTCTTC. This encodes CASSTKRDSNEQFF.

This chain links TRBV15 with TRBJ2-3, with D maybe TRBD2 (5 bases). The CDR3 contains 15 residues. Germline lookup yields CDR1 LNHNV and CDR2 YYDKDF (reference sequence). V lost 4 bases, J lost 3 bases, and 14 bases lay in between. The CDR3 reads CATSKGLPETDTQYF. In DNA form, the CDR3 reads TGTGCCACCAGCAAAGGACTGCCCGAAACAGATACGCAGTATTTT.